These 13 T cell receptor beta chains originate from one sample sequenced in a study of cytomegalovirus exposure and HLA in healthy donors. The primer mix had 60 Vbeta and 13 Jbeta primers. Method: immunoSEQ multiplex PCR; TCRdb's copy keeps in-frame clones and lacks some. The table records approximately 190,000 clones, roughly 80% of them present only once. Source material: PBMCs. Receptor source: a boy aged 10-17 years in good health and CMV-seronegative.

The V and J genes are TRBV10-3 and TRBJ2-7; D gene ambiguous. V dropped 4 bases and J dropped 6 bases, with 7 bases sitting between them. Germline V gene lookup returns CDR1 ENHRY and CDR2 SYGVKD. This CDR3 spans 11 amino acids. The CDR3 nucleotides are TGTGCCATCAGTGCCACTGGCGAGCAGTACTTC. It translates to CAISATGEQYF.

The rearrangement uses TRBV9 and TRBJ2-7, with 10 bases aligning to TRBD1. With V trimmed by 7 bases and J by 3 bases, 7 bases remained unmatched. Germline CDR1 and CDR2: SGDLS and YYNGEE. This CDR3 region has 14 residues. DNA for the CDR3: TGTGCCAGCTGCCCCGGGACAGGGGACTACGAGCAGTACTTC. This codes for CASCPGTGDYEQYF.

The gene calls are TRBV30 and TRBJ2-5; 8 bases match TRBD1. The CDR3 covers 13 residues. Trimming took 0 bases from V and 8 from J; bases not matched to a gene: 5. Germline CDR1 reads GTSNPN; CDR2 reads SVGIG (reference sequence). CDR3 residues: CAWSVLQGGTQYF. The CDR3 DNA sequence: TGTGCCTGGAGTGTACTACAGGGGGGCACCCAGTACTTC.

This clone was counted between two and nine times. This chain uses TRBV6-5 with TRBJ1-2; D remains ambiguous. The V end lost 2 bases, the J end lost 9 bases, and 13 bases lay between the germline ends. Germline-derived CDR1 and CDR2 are MNHEY and SVGAGI. The length of the CDR3 is 13 residues. This CDR3 is CASSYVAGRSYTF. The CDR3 DNA is TGTGCCAGCAGTTACGTCGCAGGTAGGAGCTACACCTTC.

The chain couples TRBV5-1 to TRBJ2-7; 9 bases fit TRBD1. CDR1 and CDR2 from the germline V gene are SGHRS and YFSETQ. V lost 2 bases and J lost 4; bases outside the gene matches: 7. The CDR3 runs to 15 residues. The CDR3, as DNA: TGCGCCAGCAGCTTAGGAGACAGGGGGACTTACGAGCAGTACTTC. Translated, it gives CASSLGDRGTYEQYF.

J is TRBJ2-5 and V is TRBV9, with TRBD2 matching over 12 bases. The CDR3 consists of 18 residues. Germline V CDR1 and CDR2: SGDLS, YYNGEE. J lost 4 bases, V lost 3 bases, and 13 bases had no gene match. The CDR3 reads CASSAGETSGGGLETQYF. DNA of the CDR3: TGTGCCAGCAGCGCTGGGGAGACTAGCGGGGGAGGTTTAGAGACCCAGTACTTC.

The rearrangement links TRBV7-3 to TRBJ1-4; D gene uncertain. Germline V gene sequence: CDR1 SGHTA, CDR2 FQGTGA. V shed 0 bases and J shed 3 bases, with 8 bases lying between them. The CDR3 has 15 amino acids. The CDR3 reads CASSLTAGANEKLFF. CDR3 DNA sequence: TGTGCCAGCAGCTTAACGGCGGGAGCTAATGAAAAACTGTTTTTT.

This clone was counted once. The chain uses TRBV28 and TRBJ1-2; a weak D match, TRBD1 (5 bases). Trimming removed 5 bases at V and 4 bases at J, with 17 bases between. Germline CDR1 reads MDHEN; CDR2 reads SYDVKM. The CDR3 consists of 15 residues. The CDR3 loop reads CASSPRQGAVYGYTF. The CDR3 region has the DNA TGTGCCAGCAGTCCAAGACAAGGGGCGGTCTATGGCTACACCTTC.

This clone was seen only once. The rearrangement uses TRBV7-2 and TRBJ1-1; TRBD1 might be the D (5 bases). The CDR3 consists of 16 residues. Germline-derived CDR1 and CDR2 are SGHTA and FQGNSA. V lost 4 bases and J lost 4, with 19 bases in between. As DNA, the CDR3 is TGTGCCAGCAGCTCATCAGGGTGGAGTTATGGCACTGAAGCTTTCTTT. This translates into CASSSSGWSYGTEAFF.

As to this clone: In the same sample, other DNA sequences code for this CDR3. The chain employs TRBV18 and TRBJ2-2, with D possibly being TRBD2 (5 bases). This CDR3 has 13 amino acids. CDR1 is KGHSH, CDR2 LQKENI, per germline. Between the trimmed V and J ends, which lost 2 bases and 5 bases, there was a span of 6 bases. The CDR3 nucleotides are TGTGCCAGCTCACCAAGGGAGACCGGGGAGCTGTTTTTT. Translation: CASSPRETGELFF.

The chain recombines TRBV29-1 with TRBJ1-2, with D possibly matching TRBD1 (6 bases). The CDR3 is 13 residues long. V was trimmed by 4 bases and J by 6 bases, leaving 15 bases between them. Germline CDR1 is SQVTM and CDR2 is ANQGSEA. The chain's CDR3 is CSVVGATFHGYTF. The CDR3, as DNA: TGCAGCGTTGTGGGGGCGACTTTCCATGGCTACACCTTC.

The J gene is TRBJ2-2, the V gene TRBV6-6; maybe TRBD2 (8 bases). The CDR3 runs to 16 residues. Per germline, CDR1 MNHNY and CDR2 SVGAGI (reference sequence). V was pared by 0 bases and J by 8 bases, with 16 bases between. The CDR3 DNA sequence: TGTGCCAGCAGTTACTCGGCAGGGGGACTAGGAGGGGAGCTGTTTTTT. Its protein is CASSYSAGGLGGELFF.

The chain links TRBV10-2 to TRBJ2-7; D not resolved. Trimming took 7 bases from V and 0 from J, leaving 13 bases between them. CDR1 is WSHSY, CDR2 SAAADI, per germline. CDR3 length equals 14 residues. The CDR3 loop is CASKVGHLSYEQYF. The DNA of the CDR3 is TGCGCCAGCAAGGTTGGGCACCTCTCCTACGAGCAGTACTTC.